This TCR beta chain was found in a study of metastatic and nonmetastatic thyroid tumors. Trimming took off 8 bases at V and 7 bases at J, with 15 bases between the two ends. CDR3 size: 12 residues. Germline CDR1 MNHNS, CDR2 SASEGT. As handled by the study authors: Variation in CDR3 across clinicopathological groups served as the basis for constructing a distant-metastasis classifier in papillary thyroid cancer. MiXCR reprocessed the PCR reads for TCRdb. V and J calls and clone size were set by TCRdb, not the authors. In the table there are about 5,800 clones, approximately 19% of which are singletons. This clone has more than one count but fewer than ten. Treatment of any kind had been given to no patient before thyroid surgery.

Sequenced sample: adjacent normal tissue. The origin of this receptor is a female donor with papillary thyroid cancer or a benign thyroid nodule (not recorded which). Some clones in this sample may be carry-over from other donors' samples. The V gene is TRBV6-1, the J gene TRBJ2-7; D gene uncertain. DNA for the CDR3: TGTGCCAGCCGGGTGATGGGTTTGGAGCAGTACTTC. Translated, it gives CASRVMGLEQYF.